Listed below are T cell receptor beta chains from one sample, sequenced in a study of blood T cell repertoires in COVID-19. Profiling relied on immunoSEQ multiplex PCR, and the TCRdb table lists in-frame clones only, not all of them. The sample contains over 120,000 clones, around 86% of which appear only once. The sample taken for sequencing was peripheral blood. The receptor source for this set is a human donor in a cohort sampled during active COVID-19. Both conserved end residues are part of each CDR3. Fields, in order: J gene, CDR3 length, D gene, V gene, clone size, CDR3 DNA, CDR3 protein. The D gene is left open where the match is weak. Clone sizes are given selectively: once, few, many, or a class where the clone is expanded.

TRBJ2-2,15,TRBD2,TRBV2,few,TGTGCCAGCAGGCTAGCGGGAGTAAACACCGGGGAGCTGTTTTTT,CASRLAGVNTGELFF
TRBJ1-5,17,TRBD1,TRBV2,.,TGTGCCAGCACCGCTTCCTACGGACAGGGAATGAATCAGCCCCAGCATTTT,CASTASYGQGMNQPQHF
TRBJ2-7,12,TRBD1,TRBV28,.,TGTGCCAGCAGTTTATCCCGACAGGGGCCGTACTTC,CASSLSRQGPYF
TRBJ2-7,14,.,TRBV7-3,.,TGTGCCAGTTGCCGCGGAGGCCCCTCGAGACAGCAGTACTTC,CASCRGGPSRQQYF
TRBJ2-7,16,TRBD2,TRBV5-1,.,TGCGCCAGCAGCTTGGGTAGACTAGCGGGGGCCTACGAGCAGTACTTC,CASSLGRLAGAYEQYF
TRBJ2-7,15,TRBD2,TRBV6-6,.,TGTGCCAGCAGTTACCCTAGCGGGATGGCAGACGAGCAGTACTTC,CASSYPSGMADEQYF
TRBJ1-6,15,.,TRBV21-1,few,TGTGCCAGCAGCAAAGCGGGACAGTATAATTCACCCCTCCACTTT,CASSKAGQYNSPLHF
TRBJ1-1,16,TRBD1,TRBV6-4,.,TGTGCCAGCAGTGACTCCCGACAGGGGGCGCCCCATGAAGCTTTCTTT,CASSDSRQGAPHEAFF
TRBJ1-1,15,.,TRBV6-4,.,TGTGCCAGCAACACCCGGGGGGCAGGGGTAGGTGAAGCTTTCTTT,CASNTRGAGVGEAFF
TRBJ1-1,12,TRBD1,TRBV6-5,once,TGTGCCAAGACAGGGGTGTACACTGAAGCTTTCTTT,CAKTGVYTEAFF
TRBJ2-1,13,TRBD2,TRBV29-1,.,TGCAGCGTGCAGCGGGAAGCCTACAATGAGCAGTTCTTC,CSVQREAYNEQFF
TRBJ2-3,15,TRBD2,TRBV11-2,.,TGTGCCAGCAGCTTAGAAGCGGGAGTTGCAGATACGCAGTATTTT,CASSLEAGVADTQYF
TRBJ1-1,16,.,TRBV7-2,.,TGTGCCAGCAGCCCGGGGATGGTGGGCAGGGGCACTGAAGCTTTCTTT,CASSPGMVGRGTEAFF
TRBJ2-7,14,TRBD2,TRBV29-1,.,TGCAGCGCCACTGGGACTAGCGGGGCCTACGAGCAGTACTTC,CSATGTSGAYEQYF
TRBJ2-3,15,TRBD2,TRBV28,few,TGTGCCAGCAGCAAAACTAGCGGCCTCACAGATACGCAGTATTTT,CASSKTSGLTDTQYF
TRBJ2-5,13,.,TRBV12-3/TRBV12-4,.,TGTGCCAGCAGGGAACAGGGTTTAGAGACCCAGTACTTC,CASREQGLETQYF
TRBJ2-7,15,.,TRBV15,.,TGTGCCACCAGCAGGGAGCCCCTACTAGATTACGAGCAGTACTTC,CATSREPLLDYEQYF
TRBJ2-7,16,TRBD2,TRBV18,.,TGTGCCAGCTCACCAGTGGGACTAGCGGGACCCTACGAGCAGTACTTC,CASSPVGLAGPYEQYF
TRBJ2-5,15,TRBD2,TRBV28,.,TGTGCCAGCAGGCCAGCGGGAGGAAGGCGAGAGACCCAGTACTTC,CASRPAGGRRETQYF
TRBJ2-7,16,TRBD2,TRBV20-1,.,TGCAGTGCTAGTGGCCGGGGGGAGGTTCCTTCCTACGAGCAGTACTTC,CSASGRGEVPSYEQYF
TRBJ1-5,14,.,TRBV7-2,few,TGTGCCAGCAGCTTACAGTATAGCAATCAGCCCCAGCATTTT,CASSLQYSNQPQHF
TRBJ1-6,16,TRBD1,TRBV5-1,.,TGCGCCAGCAGCTGGGGGCGGGACAGCAGGTATTCACCCCTCCACTTT,CASSWGRDSRYSPLHF
TRBJ2-1,13,TRBD1,TRBV29-1,.,TGCAGCGCTAAATCGACAGGGGGCAATGAGCAGTTCTTC,CSAKSTGGNEQFF
TRBJ1-1,18,.,TRBV18,.,TGTGCCAGCTCACCAAAACCAAGATGGACAGTGTTGAACACTGAAGCTTTCTTT,CASSPKPRWTVLNTEAFF